This passage covers 16 T cell receptor beta chains from one sample sequenced in a study of T-cell reconstitution after alpha-beta-depleted transplantation in children. The library targeted TCRbeta and was prepared with unique molecular identifiers. MiXCR, applied by TCRdb to the PCR reads, yields one record per CDR3 protein. The data hold 330,000 or so distinct CDR3 sequences, with under 13% observed a single time. The input for sequencing was PBMCs from the stem cell graft donor, taken from the stem cell graft. The receptor set was obtained from a human donor who donated a stem cell graft to a child with acute lymphoblastic leukemia.

There are a few counts of this clonotype. This chain connects TRBV5-1 to TRBJ2-7; tentative D call: TRBD1 (6 bases). V was trimmed by 6 bases and J by 3 bases, leaving 19 bases between them. The CDR3 runs 15 residues. Germline CDR1 and CDR2: SGHRS and YFSETQ. CDR3 loop: CASTEGPRQVYEQYF. The CDR3, as DNA: TGCGCCAGCACCGAGGGTCCTAGACAGGTCTACGAGCAGTACTTC.

This clonotype came up a few times. The J gene is TRBJ2-1, the V gene TRBV9; 9 positions match TRBD2. The length of the CDR3 is 15 residues. Germline assignment: CDR1 SGDLS and CDR2 YYNGEE. V lost 4 bases and J lost 9; bases outside the gene matches: 11. Here the CDR3 DNA reads TGTGCCAGCAGCCCTCATCCCGGGACTAGCAGTGAGCAGTTCTTC. Translating it yields CASSPHPGTSSEQFF.

The chain couples TRBV3-1 to TRBJ2-3, with 9 bases aligning to TRBD1. With V trimmed by 11 bases and J by 0 bases, 12 bases remained unmatched. CDR3 length: 16 residues. CDR1 LGHDT and CDR2 YNNKEL come from the germline V gene (reference sequence). The CDR3 bases are TGTGCCTGCACCCACGCCGGGACAGGGAGCACAGATACGCAGTATTTT. It is translated as CACTHAGTGSTDTQYF.

The chain links TRBV4-2 to TRBJ2-3, with TRBD2 matching 8 bases. In germline, CDR1 is LGHNA, CDR2 YNFKEQ. V dropped 5 bases and J dropped 6; count of bases not matched to a gene: 19. This CDR3 spans 18 amino acids. CDR3 coding DNA: TGTGCCAGCAGCGCCGGGGCTCTGGCGGGAGGCCCCGGCGATACGCAGTATTTT. This gives the protein CASSAGALAGGPGDTQYF.

This clonotype has just a few counts. The CDR3 coding sequence is TGCAGCGGGGACATCACACAAGAGACCCAGTACTTC. This sequence encodes CSGDITQETQYF. The chain is built from TRBV29-1 and TRBJ2-5, with D maybe TRBD1 (6 bases). In germline, CDR1 is SQVTM, CDR2 ANQGSEA. Trimming left V 7 bases short and J 2 bases short, with 11 bases between. The CDR3 is 12 residues long.

Only a few counts were recorded for this clonotype. The genes are TRBV11-2 and TRBJ2-7, with a possible D match to TRBD1 (6 bases). The CDR3 runs 15 residues. CDR1 is SGHAT, CDR2 FQNNGV, per germline. V lost 3 bases and J 4 bases, leaving 16 bases between the germline ends. This CDR3 reads CASSFWDIAMYEQYF. The CDR3 coding sequence is TGTGCCAGCAGCTTTTGGGACATCGCAATGTACGAGCAGTACTTC.

This chain connects TRBV29-1 to TRBJ2-7; 11 bases are a match to TRBD1. V was clipped by 3 bases and J by 3 bases; unmatched bases: 7. Germline V gene data show CDR1 as SQVTM and CDR2 as ANQGSEA. This CDR3 has 15 amino acids. In nucleotides, the CDR3 is TGCAGCGTTGATTCCTCCGGGACAGGGGGCTACGAGCAGTACTTC. Protein product: CSVDSSGTGGYEQYF.

This clonotype showed up many times. The rearrangement links TRBV28 to TRBJ2-7; 8 bases map to TRBD1. The CDR3 totals 16 residues. Germline trimming cut 5 bases from V and 0 bases from J; bases unmatched to any gene: 9. Germline V gene lookup returns CDR1 MDHEN and CDR2 SYDVKM. The CDR3 region is CASSARGQVFSYEQYF. The CDR3 nucleotides are TGTGCCAGCAGTGCAAGGGGACAGGTCTTCTCCTACGAGCAGTACTTC.

This chain uses TRBV27 with TRBJ2-7; a possible D gene is TRBD2 (5 bases). The CDR3 length is 14 residues. CDR1 and CDR2 from the germline V gene are MNHEY and SMNVEV (reference sequence). The germline V and J ends were trimmed by 3 bases and 3 bases, with 12 bases remaining between them. CDR3 region: CASSLAPSFYEQYF. As DNA, the CDR3 is TGTGCCAGCAGTTTGGCGCCTAGCTTCTACGAGCAGTACTTC.

This chain connects TRBV7-2 to TRBJ2-1; maybe TRBD1 (6 bases). Germline V gene lookup returns CDR1 SGHTA and CDR2 FQGNSA. The CDR3 length is 16 residues. The V and J ends lost 5 bases and 0 bases respectively, with 14 bases between them. The CDR3 bases are TGTGCCAGCAGCCCTATTACAGGGAACTCCTACAATGAGCAGTTCTTC. Amino acid sequence: CASSPITGNSYNEQFF.

The V call is TRBV27, the J call TRBJ2-7; maybe TRBD1 (6 bases). Trimming took 0 bases from V and 3 from J, leaving 21 bases between them. Per germline, CDR1 MNHEY and CDR2 SMNVEV (reference sequence). The CDR3 contains 18 residues. This CDR3 is CASSLSIPPTGLGYEQYF. CDR3 sequence (DNA): TGTGCCAGCAGTTTATCGATCCCTCCCACAGGGTTGGGCTACGAGCAGTACTTC.

In DNA, the CDR3 is TGTGCCAGCAGCCGAGGGGGACTAGCGGGACGGTCGCGGAATGAGCAGTTCTTC. This codes for CASSRGGLAGRSRNEQFF. The chain carries TRBV4-2 and TRBJ2-1; 13 bases agree with TRBD2. The CDR3 contains 18 residues. Germline CDR1 is LGHNA and CDR2 is YNFKEQ. V lost 4 bases to trimming and J lost 7 bases; unmatched junction nucleotides: 13.

The chain couples TRBV11-2 to TRBJ1-1, with TRBD1 matching over 8 bases. The V gene end was trimmed by 10 bases and the J gene end by 4 bases; junction bases not matched to a gene: 8. The CDR3 length is 13 residues. Germline V gene sequence: CDR1 SGHAT, CDR2 FQNNGV. CDR3 coding DNA: TGTGCCATCGATTCAGGGGGCGGCACTGAAGCTTTCTTT. Protein: CAIDSGGGTEAFF.

This clonotype was observed once. This may stem from a read error, because a much larger clone lies one nucleotide away. The rearrangement uses TRBV29-1 and TRBJ2-7; TRBD2 matches at 9 bases. The CDR3 is 13 amino acids. Germline lookup yields CDR1 SQVTM and CDR2 ANQGSEA. Trimming cost V 5 bases and J 2 bases; bases outside gene matches: 4. The CDR3 is CSVQQRGAYEQYF. The CDR3 region has the DNA TGCAGCGTTCAACAGCGGGGGGCCTACGAGCAGTACTTC.

This clonotype was seen a handful of times. The rearrangement joins TRBV5-1 to TRBJ1-1, with 11 bases identical to TRBD1. Germline values: CDR1 SGHRS, CDR2 YFSETQ. The CDR3 is 15 residues long. Losses at the gene ends were 0 bases for V and 6 bases for J; bases not matched to a gene: 4. The CDR3 loop is CASSLAGTGGSEAFF. The CDR3 DNA reads TGCGCCAGCAGCTTGGCCGGGACAGGGGGTTCTGAAGCTTTCTTT.

This clonotype has more than one count but fewer than ten. This chain uses TRBV7-8 with TRBJ2-3, with 11 bases lining up with TRBD2. Trimming took 8 bases from V and 4 from J; bases not matched to a gene: 5. The CDR3 extends over 14 amino acids. CDR1 and CDR2 (germline): SGHVS, FQNEAQ. CDR3 sequence (DNA): TGTGCCAGCCGGCTAGCGGGAGGTTCAGATACGCAGTATTTT. Encoded protein: CASRLAGGSDTQYF.